The present T cell receptor (beta chain) was sequenced within a study of regulatory and conventional T cells in RAG deficiency. Study results and caveats: RAG-deficient patients showed markedly lower Shannon entropy and higher Simpson indices than control T-cell subsets.

The CDR3 has 13 amino acids. Germline assignment: CDR1 SSHAT and CDR2 FNYEAQ (reference sequence). Some clones are missing from TCRdb's copy, which holds only in-frame ones; the method was immunoSEQ multiplex PCR. The table lists over 45,000 clones, 90% of them singletons. Concerning this clone: Its antigen is unidentified. A junction boundary mismatches the germline segment, possibly from a read error.

Conventional CD4+ T cells were sorted from blood as CD25-low CD127-high cells. These same data were also listed under a study on regulatory T cells. This second study says: The primer mix had 52 TRBV and 13 TRBJ primers.

The receptor was isolated from a human donor in good health. Input material: CD4+ effector T cells sorted from blood. The chain links TRBV7-7 to TRBJ2-1, with TRBD2 matching 7 bases. The CDR3 region is CASSLGGDGEQFF. In DNA form, the CDR3 reads TGTGCTAGCAGCTTGGGAGGGGACGGCGAGCAGTTCTTC.